The 30 T cell receptor beta chains in this list originate from one sample, sequenced in a study of blood T cells in healthy people across ages. For the second PCR, which ran for about 6 to 11 cycles, a sample-barcoded 5' primer and a J-beta primer mix were used. TCRdb re-called the 5' RACE reads through MiXCR, storing one row per CDR3 protein. The sample has 1.2 million to 1.5 million distinct CDR3 sequences; around 42% are singletons. The sequenced sample was blood. The receptors stem from a woman aged 18 to 35 in good health.

The chain is built from TRBV20-1 and TRBJ2-3; 8 positions agree with TRBD2. Trimming at V came to 5 bases and at J to 5 bases, leaving 9 bases not matched to a gene. The CDR3 loop spans 14 amino acids. Germline V gene data show CDR1 as DFQATT and CDR2 as SNEGSKA (reference sequence). The CDR3 DNA reads as TGCAGTGCTCCCGGGGCGGGGGGAGTAGATACGCAGTATTTT. Translation: CSAPGAGGVDTQYF.

This clonotype was detected only a few times. The CDR3 spells CATSARIGSYNEQFF. The CDR3 DNA sequence: TGTGCCACCAGTGCGAGGATCGGGTCCTACAATGAGCAGTTCTTC. V is TRBV24-1 and J is TRBJ2-1; D remains unclear. In germline, CDR1 is KGHDR, CDR2 SFDVKD. The CDR3 extends over 15 amino acids. The germline V and J ends were trimmed by 5 bases and 1 base, with 11 bases remaining between them.

The chain uses TRBV12-3 or TRBV12-4 and TRBJ2-3; a possible D gene is TRBD2 (5 bases). The CDR3 has 11 amino acids. V gave up 7 bases and J gave up 9 bases, with 11 bases separating them. The CDR3 DNA is TGTGCCAGCAACCCCGCGGGCACGCAGTATTTT. Its translation: CASNPAGTQYF.

Only one count was recorded for this clonotype. The chain uses TRBV7-9 and TRBJ1-4; 11 bases align to TRBD1. V was pared by 5 bases and J by 8 bases, with 4 bases of the junction left unmatched. The germline V gene has CDR1 SEHNR and CDR2 FQNEAQ (reference sequence). CDR3 length: 14 amino acids. The CDR3 bases are TGTGCCAGCAGCCGGGACAGGGGGACCGAAAAACTGTTTTTT. Residues: CASSRDRGTEKLFF.

Worth noting for this clonotype: A read error may produce the germline difference seen at one junction end. The gene calls are TRBV5-1 and TRBJ1-1; possibly TRBD1 for D (6 bases). From germline, CDR1 is SGHRS and CDR2 YFSETQ. This CDR3 spans 16 amino acids. The DNA for the CDR3 is TGCGCCAGCAGCCGGGGGGCAGGTCAGATGAACACGGAAGCTTTCTTT. Translating it yields CASSRGAGQMNTEAFF. The full variable domain, completed using reference TRBV5-1 and TRBJ1-1, is KAGVTQTPRYLIKTRGQQVTLSCSPISGHRSVSWYQQTPGQGLQFLFEYFSETQRNKGNFPGRFSGRQFSNSRSEMNVSTLELGDSALYLCASSRGAGQMNTEAFFGQGTRLTVV.

This chain joins TRBV28 and TRBJ1-5; a weak D match, TRBD1 (5 bases). V was shortened by 8 bases and J by 2 bases, with 16 bases between the two germline ends. This CDR3 has 15 residues. The germline V gene has CDR1 MDHEN and CDR2 SYDVKM. CDR3 amino acids: CASGGTGRGNQPQHF. The CDR3, as DNA: TGTGCCAGCGGGGGGACCGGGAGGGGCAATCAGCCCCAGCATTTT.

This clonotype was observed a handful of times. The chain carries TRBV28 and TRBJ1-2; D is unresolved. Germline V gene sequence: CDR1 MDHEN, CDR2 SYDVKM. The V gene lost 5 bases and the J gene lost 2 bases, with 15 bases spanning the gap. CDR3 length: 15 amino acids. CDR3 in DNA: TGTGCCAGCAGTGAAGACATTATTGTAAACTATGGCTACACCTTC. It specifies CASSEDIIVNYGYTF.

The V gene is TRBV20-1, the J gene TRBJ1-2; no firm D call. The CDR3 contains 12 residues. Germline values: CDR1 DFQATT, CDR2 SNEGSKA (reference sequence). With 6 bases removed from V and 4 bases from J, the gap between germline ends came to 12 bases. The CDR3 coding sequence is TGCAGTGCAACGACCCAGACCTATGGCTACACCTTC. It is translated as CSATTQTYGYTF.

The chain employs TRBV7-2 and TRBJ2-1; D is ambiguous. Germline lookup yields CDR1 SGHTA and CDR2 FQGNSA. Trimming shortened V by 11 bases and J by 10 bases, and 12 bases separated the two germline ends. The CDR3 is 10 amino acids. The CDR3 nucleotides read TGTGCCGTCCTTTTGGGAGAGCAGTTCTTC. This gives the protein CAVLLGEQFF.

This clonotype has a single count. The chain has TRBV12-3 or TRBV12-4 and TRBJ1-4; 8 bases align to TRBD1. Germline trimming cut 4 bases from V and 7 bases from J; bases unmatched to any gene: 8. The CDR3 spans 15 residues. The CDR3 region has the DNA TGTGCCAGCAGTTCCCACGGGACAGGCTTTGAAAAACTGTTTTTT. This gives the protein CASSSHGTGFEKLFF.

This clonotype was picked up many times. The chain recombines TRBV10-3 with TRBJ1-1, with 7 bases that match TRBD1. The CDR3 runs to 12 residues. From germline, CDR1 is ENHRY and CDR2 SYGVKD. V shed 8 bases and J 11 bases; nucleotides not matched to a gene: 11. The CDR3 spells CAICQGEGPAFF. The CDR3 DNA reads TGTGCCATCTGTCAGGGGGAGGGCCCGGCTTTCTTT.

The rearrangement uses TRBV7-2 and TRBJ1-1; D not certain. CDR1 is SGHTA, CDR2 FQGNSA, per germline. The V end was cut by 5 bases, the J end by 10 bases, with 14 bases between. This CDR3 spans 12 amino acids. In nucleotides, the CDR3 is TGTGCCAGCAGCAAATCGGGCAGAGGAGCTTTCTTT. Translated, it gives CASSKSGRGAFF.

This clonotype was observed a few times. The chain is built from TRBV20-1 and TRBJ1-2; D is unresolved. CDR3 length equals 10 residues. Germline V lookup: CDR1 DFQATT, CDR2 SNEGSKA (reference sequence). The CDR3 nucleotides are TGCAGCGGCGTCGGCTATGGCTACACCTTC. Translating gives CSGVGYGYTF.

This clonotype was seen a few times. Since a much larger clone is just one base distant, this may be a read error. The chain joins TRBV20-1 to TRBJ2-3, with TRBD2 identical over 9 bases. This CDR3 has 16 amino acids. V lost 0 bases to trimming and J lost 6 bases; unmatched junction nucleotides: 10. The germline gives CDR1 DFQATT, CDR2 SNEGSKA (reference sequence). The CDR3 DNA reads TGCAGTGCTAGAGATCGGGGCGGGGGGGTCACGGATACGCAGTATTTT. It encodes CSARDRGGGVTDTQYF.

This clonotype was found a few times. CDR3 loop: CASRLSGMSSYEQYF. The CDR3 nucleotides are TGTGCCAGCAGACTTAGCGGGATGAGCTCCTACGAGCAGTACTTC. The V gene is TRBV12-3 or TRBV12-4, the J gene TRBJ2-7; TRBD2 matches 8 bases. Trimming removed 6 bases from V and 0 bases from J; junction bases left unmatched: 7. The CDR3 has 15 amino acids.

This chain links TRBV15 with TRBJ2-6, with D unclear. Looked up from germline, CDR1 is LNHNV and CDR2 is YYDKDF (reference sequence). V lost 0 bases and J lost 16, with 16 bases in between. The length of the CDR3 is 14 residues. The CDR3 here is CATSREAAWQPLTF. Here the CDR3 DNA reads TGTGCCACCAGCAGAGAGGCTGCATGGCAGCCTCTGACTTTC.

This chain joins TRBV25-1 and TRBJ1-2; D ambiguous. V was trimmed by 4 bases and J by 7 bases, leaving 10 bases between them. The CDR3 runs 12 residues. Per germline, CDR1 MGHDK and CDR2 SYGVNS. DNA of the CDR3: TGTGCCAGCAGTGCAAGTGGGAGTGGCTACACCTTC. Protein product: CASSASGSGYTF.

V is TRBV27 and J is TRBJ1-6, with D tentatively TRBD1 (5 bases). The CDR3 consists of 15 residues. V dropped 6 bases and J dropped 4 bases, with 13 bases sitting between them. Germline-derived CDR1 and CDR2 are MNHEY and SMNVEV (reference sequence). DNA of the CDR3: TGTGCCAGCAGGGAGGGACGGACTTATAATTCACCCCTCCACTTT. Its translation: CASREGRTYNSPLHF.

This chain uses TRBV3-1 with TRBJ2-5, with a weak D call TRBD1 (5 bases). The CDR3 loop spans 18 amino acids. The ends were cut back, 4 bases at V and 1 base at J, with 22 bases in the middle. CDR1 is LGHDT and CDR2 is YNNKEL in the germline V gene (reference sequence). CDR3: CASSRIPQTGQPQETQYF. In nucleotides, the CDR3 is TGTGCCAGCAGCCGAATTCCCCAAACTGGACAACCCCAAGAGACCCAGTACTTC.

The chain is built from TRBV20-1 and TRBJ2-3, with D possibly TRBD2 on 6 matching bases. Germline V gene data show CDR1 as DFQATT and CDR2 as SNEGSKA (reference sequence). With 2 bases removed from V and 0 bases from J, the gap between germline ends came to 9 bases. The CDR3 is made up of 14 amino acids. The CDR3 DNA reads as TGCAGTGCTAGAATCGGGACTAGCACAGATACGCAGTATTTT. It translates to CSARIGTSTDTQYF.

The chain carries TRBV2 and TRBJ2-1, with TRBD2 matching over 7 bases. Per the germline V gene, CDR1 is SNHLY and CDR2 is FYNNEI. This CDR3 is built from 11 residues. Unmatched junction bases numbered 7, after V lost 8 bases and J lost 12 bases. The CDR3 here is CASREDPTQFF. The CDR3, as DNA: TGTGCCAGCCGGGAGGACCCCACGCAGTTCTTC.

This chain connects TRBV29-1 to TRBJ2-4; no reliable D call. The length of the CDR3 is 13 residues. Trimming stripped 5 bases from V and 14 bases from J, with 22 bases between. Germline-derived CDR1 and CDR2 are SQVTM and ANQGSEA. In DNA form, the CDR3 reads TGCAGCGTTAGGGCAGGTTTCTCCTACGAGAAGTACTTC. Amino acids: CSVRAGFSYEKYF. The complete variable domain, with remaining parts taken from reference TRBV29-1 and TRBJ2-4, reads SAVISQKPSRDICQRGTSLTIQCQVDSQVTMMFWYRQQPGQSLTLIATANQGSEATYESGFVIDKFPISRPNLTFSTLTVSNMSPEDSSIYLCSVRAGFSYEKYFGAGTRLSVL.

V and J are TRBV6-1 and TRBJ2-4; no firm D call. The CDR3 spans 16 residues. V was shortened by 5 bases and J by 3 bases, with 17 bases between the two germline ends. Germline loops: CDR1 MNHNS, CDR2 SASEGT. CDR3 sequence (DNA): TGTGCCAGCAGTAAAGAGTTCAGAGGTGGCAAAAACATTCAGTACTTC. Protein sequence: CASSKEFRGGKNIQYF.

This clonotype was counted only a few times. This chain uses TRBV4-2 with TRBJ2-7, with D perhaps matching TRBD1 or TRBD2 (5 bases each). The germline CDR1 and CDR2 sequences are LGHNA and YNFKEQ. The CDR3 has 15 amino acids. V lost 4 bases to trimming and J lost 0 bases, with 13 bases between them. Written as DNA, the CDR3 is TGTGCCAGCAGCCCATTAGGGGACGGCTCCTACGAGCAGTACTTC. This encodes CASSPLGDGSYEQYF.

This clonotype was detected only a few times. This chain connects TRBV12-3 or TRBV12-4 to TRBJ1-2; D uncertain. V shed 6 bases and J shed 0 bases, with 14 bases lying between them. This CDR3 region has 15 residues. CDR3 coding DNA: TGTGCCAGCAGCCGCCCATCGTTAGCTAACTATGGCTACACCTTC. Its translation is CASSRPSLANYGYTF.

The gene calls are TRBV12-3 or TRBV12-4 and TRBJ2-4, with 12 bases aligning to TRBD1. The J call is doubtful: the DNA matches TRBJ2-7 better. The CDR3 is 14 amino acids. The DNA of the CDR3 is TGTGCCAGCAGCTGGGGACAGGGGGCCCACGAGCAGTACTTC. It codes for CASSWGQGAHEQYF.

V usage is TRBV6-5 and J usage is TRBJ2-5; D is possibly TRBD1 (5 bases). CDR1 is MNHEY, CDR2 SVGAGI, per germline. The ends were cut back, 5 bases at V and 0 bases at J, with 16 bases in the middle. The CDR3 has 16 residues. The CDR3 is CASSTRDSRYQETQYF. The CDR3 coding sequence is TGTGCCAGCAGTACACGAGACAGCCGTTACCAAGAGACCCAGTACTTC.

This sequence joins TRBV3-1 and TRBJ2-2; a possible D gene is TRBD2 (5 bases). This CDR3 comprises 13 residues. V was pared by 2 bases and J by 5 bases, with 6 bases between. Germline lookup yields CDR1 LGHDT and CDR2 YNNKEL (reference sequence). The CDR3 DNA follows: TGTGCCAGCAGCCAAAGGAGGACCGGGGAGCTGTTTTTT. Protein: CASSQRRTGELFF. Complete variable domain (other parts from reference TRBV3-1 and TRBJ2-2): DTAVSQTPKYLVTQMGNDKSIKCEQNLGHDTMYWYKQDSKKFLKIMFSYNNKELIINETVPNRFSPKSPDKAHLNLHINSLELGDSAVYFCASSQRRTGELFFGEGSRLTVL.

The chain combines TRBV29-1 with TRBJ1-2, with a possible D match to TRBD1 (5 bases). V was cut by 5 bases and J by 2 bases, with 6 bases left in between. Germline assignment: CDR1 SQVTM and CDR2 ANQGSEA. The CDR3 length is 11 residues. For the CDR3, the DNA is TGCAGCGTTAGGACAAACTATGGCTACACCTTC. It specifies CSVRTNYGYTF. The full variable domain, with the rest looked up from reference TRBV29-1 and TRBJ1-2, is SAVISQKPSRDICQRGTSLTIQCQVDSQVTMMFWYRQQPGQSLTLIATANQGSEATYESGFVIDKFPISRPNLTFSTLTVSNMSPEDSSIYLCSVRTNYGYTFGSGTRLTVV.

The CDR3 reads CASSQGDYLVDTQYF. The CDR3 DNA reads as TGCGCCAGCAGCCAGGGGGACTACCTTGTGGATACGCAGTATTTT. The chain has TRBV4-1 and TRBJ2-3; TRBD2 matches 7 bases. Germline V gives CDR1 MGHRA, CDR2 YSYEKL. This CDR3 spans 15 amino acids. V lost 3 bases to trimming and J lost 6 bases; unmatched junction nucleotides: 9.